The 7 T cell receptor beta chains below come from one sample, sequenced in a study of identical twins. TCRdb reprocessed the 5' RACE reads via MiXCR and lists one record per CDR3 protein. The sample yields roughly 690,000 distinct CDR3 sequences, about 20% seen once. These same records also appear under a second study, on T cells expressing NK-cell markers.

Sequenced material: PBMCs. These TCRs come from a woman aged 18-29 years in good health.

This clonotype was counted between two and nine times. This rearrangement joins TRBV6-6 to TRBJ2-3; D is tentatively TRBD1 or TRBD2 (5 bases each). V was pared by 6 bases and J by 9 bases, with 16 bases between. CDR1 and CDR2 (germline): MNHNY, SVGAGI (reference sequence). CDR3 length: 13 amino acids. CDR3 nucleotide sequence: TGTGCCAGCAGCTCCCCCAGGGACGTAACGCAGTATTTT. This translates into CASSSPRDVTQYF.

This clonotype was seen a handful of times. This rearrangement joins TRBV10-3 to TRBJ2-7; 9 bases match TRBD2. Germline V lookup: CDR1 ENHRY, CDR2 SYGVKD. The V gene end was trimmed by 4 bases and the J gene end by 1 base; junction bases not matched to a gene: 5. The length of the CDR3 is 15 residues. CDR3 coding DNA: TGTGCCATCAGTGTTGGCGGGAGGGAGTCCTACGAGCAGTACTTC. Its protein product is CAISVGGRESYEQYF.

The chain joins TRBV25-1 to TRBJ2-3; possible D gene TRBD1, 5 bases. This CDR3 spans 15 amino acids. Per the germline V gene, CDR1 is MGHDK and CDR2 is SYGVNS. Trimming took off 6 bases at V and 2 bases at J, with 15 bases between the two ends. CDR3 region: CASRPGQIPTDTQYF. In DNA form, the CDR3 reads TGTGCCAGCAGACCTGGACAAATTCCCACAGATACGCAGTATTTT.

This clonotype has a handful of counts. The gene calls are TRBV7-2 and TRBJ2-5, with 7 bases identical to TRBD1. CDR3 length equals 13 residues. V lost 7 bases, J lost 5 bases, and 7 bases stayed unmatched. Germline V gives CDR1 SGHTA, CDR2 FQGNSA. CDR3 region: CASTSTGSETQYF. The CDR3 bases are TGTGCCAGCACCTCGACAGGGTCGGAGACCCAGTACTTC.

The chain recombines TRBV27 with TRBJ1-5, with a weak D call TRBD1 (5 bases). Germline V lookup: CDR1 MNHEY, CDR2 SMNVEV (reference sequence). The length of the CDR3 is 14 residues. V was trimmed by 5 bases and J by 4 bases, leaving 12 bases between them. CDR3 sequence: CASSLTAMNQPQHF. The DNA for the CDR3 is TGTGCCAGCAGTCTGACAGCCATGAATCAGCCCCAGCATTTT.

The V call is TRBV5-8, the J call TRBJ2-7, with D possibly TRBD2 on 5 matching bases. CDR3 length equals 13 residues. V lost 8 bases and J 3 bases, leaving 15 bases between the germline ends. The germline gives CDR1 SGHTS, CDR2 YDEGEE. The DNA for the CDR3 is TGTGCCAGGAGCCCCGGGATCCTCTACGAGCAGTACTTC. It yields the protein CARSPGILYEQYF.

This clonotype turned up a few times. The chain carries TRBV12-3 or TRBV12-4 and TRBJ2-7, with D maybe TRBD1 (6 bases). The CDR3 length is 14 residues. Trimming took 6 bases from V and 4 from J, leaving 16 bases between them. CDR3 region: CASSPGTPNYEQYF. In nucleotides, the CDR3 is TGTGCCAGCAGCCCCGGGACACCGAATTACGAGCAGTACTTC.